This is a list of T cell receptor beta chains from one sample in a study of pediatric ulcerative colitis. Assay: immunoSEQ multiplex PCR; the TCRdb copy retains only in-frame clones and omits some. Found here are roughly 70,000 clones, about nine tenths of them singletons; the top ten hold around 3.5%. Sequencing was performed on blood. All receptors come from a boy between 10 and 17 years old with severe ulcerative colitis. Both conserved end residues are trimmed from each CDR3.

v_call	j_call	cdr3_aa
TRBV5-1	TRBJ2-2	ASMETGGFTGELF
TRBV9	TRBJ2-6	ASSADTGSGANVLT
TRBV29-1	TRBJ2-7	SVGQGSYEQY
TRBV6-5	TRBJ2-5	ASSYAARETQY
TRBV5-1	TRBJ2-3	ASTPGQGFPQDTQY
TRBV30	TRBJ1-2	AWSPLLAGYT
TRBV4-1	TRBJ2-5	ASSHTTETGETQY
TRBV5-6	TRBJ2-7	ASSPQAHYEQY
TRBV7-9	TRBJ2-2	ASSPLWDTGELF
TRBV30	TRBJ2-7	ASIAGVGAYEQY
TRBV6-5	TRBJ2-7	ASRPIGTPSHEQY
TRBV19	TRBJ2-7	ASSIAESFYEQY
TRBV9	TRBJ1-3	ASSKDSASGNTIY
TRBV6-5	TRBJ2-5	ASSLQGTETQY
TRBV5-1	TRBJ2-7	ASSPQLADSYEQY
TRBV5-1	TRBJ2-2	ASSLGANTGELF
TRBV4-1	TRBJ1-3	ASSQDTGGTIY
TRBV6-5	TRBJ1-5	ASSPAPNQPQH
TRBV25-1	TRBJ2-1	ASSVGLANEQF
TRBV19	TRBJ2-1	ASSSLPGSGWGGNEQF
TRBV7-9	TRBJ2-2	ASSLRRQREGLGTGELF
TRBV7-9	TRBJ2-3	ASSLIPTDTQY
TRBV19	TRBJ2-1	ALGRVVSYNEQF
TRBV7-2	TRBJ2-7	ASSLGLAAGEQY
TRBV4-1	TRBJ2-1	ASSPSLGYNEQF
TRBV7-9	TRBJ2-7	ASSFDSPGNKY
TRBV30	TRBJ2-2	AWNELRGTGELF
TRBV7-9	TRBJ2-1	ASSLDGWIKREGYNEQF
TRBV7-9	TRBJ1-1	ASSLPGDMNTEAF
TRBV15	TRBJ1-5	ATSRDLGTAQH
TRBV7-6	TRBJ2-2	ASSVPSGAGELTGELF
TRBV2	TRBJ2-7	AGISDWASPYEQY
TRBV28	TRBJ2-1	ASSPPAGGRYNEQF
TRBV7-9	TRBJ2-5	ASSGTGAAETQY
TRBV6-5	TRBJ1-2	ASSSPGAYYGYT
TRBV27	TRBJ2-7	ASSPNGLYEQY
TRBV14	TRBJ2-1	ASSQGLARQF
TRBV12-5	TRBJ1-2	ASGLEDRLGGYT
TRBV7-9	TRBJ2-1	ASSFPIAGDSYNEQF
TRBV30	TRBJ1-1	AWSPPDSGTEAF
TRBV7-2	TRBJ1-2	ASSFDRSYGYT
TRBV30	TRBJ1-1	AWSPDRQSAEAF
TRBV19	TRBJ2-1	ASSMGGLSYNEQF
TRBV19	TRBJ1-2	ASSMAGTGGLYGYT
TRBV5-6	TRBJ2-1	ASSLGGDNDNEQF
TRBV7-6	TRBJ2-3	ASSLESRRTDTQY
TRBV7-9	TRBJ2-1	ASSPTGGLELF
TRBV10-2	TRBJ1-5	ASKEQGGLGQPQH
TRBV5-6	TRBJ1-1	ASSLRRTLNTEAF